Detailed here is one TCR beta chain. It lacks a known antigen. Per-base qualities were not stored, and no clone one base away is much larger. Taken with the paper, the label for time point translates to: week 35, safety follow-up. Each vaccine dose, consisting of 300 ug of a 20-mer mutant IDH1 peptide in Montanide, was administered subcutaneously with topical imiquimod. Patients received eight vaccinations in weeks 1, 3, 5, 7, 11, 15, 19 and 23, corresponding to visits V03 through V10. The donors had newly diagnosed IDH1-mutant astrocytomas of WHO grade 3 or 4 that showed loss of nuclear ATRX. The samples were drawn from NOA16, a multicentre, single-arm, open-label phase I trial in Germany that tested a mutant IDH1 peptide vaccine in humans for the first time. Genomic DNA for TCRB sequencing was extracted from EDTA blood using the DNeasy Blood and Tissue Kit. This sample was included in a study of a mutant IDH1 vaccine in newly diagnosed glioma (dated by TCRdb to the early 2020s). Describing the broader study: In the chemotherapy-containing groups, vaccination started alongside temozolomide cycles, whereas in patients who had radiotherapy alone it started 4-6 weeks after radiotherapy. Of the roughly 34 treated patients, roughly 62% were male and around 40% were female, and the mean age was approximately 37 years. Before enrollment, most patients had been given radiochemotherapy with temozolomide as standard therapy, while the rest had received either radiotherapy alone or temozolomide alone. The week-35 safety follow-up took place at visit V12, and the week-47 end of study took place at visit V13. Peripheral blood was drawn at six visits: V03 (baseline), V05, V07, V10, V12 and V13. Longitudinal TCRB deep sequencing was performed for approximately 24 treated patients wherever samples were available for exploratory analyses.

Spanning cysteine to phenylalanine, the CDR3 consists of 15 amino acids. The read is trimmed to its CDR3 DNA, 45 bases read in frame from base 1. Based on the germline V gene (reference sequence), the CDR1 and CDR2 sequences are LNHNV and YYDKDF. A distance of 10 bases separates the germline ends of V and J, which lose 0 bases and 7 bases respectively. The investigation overall reported the following: Immune responses induced by the vaccine were seen in approximately 92% of patients across multiple MHC alleles. Pseudoprogression seemed to be unrelated to changes in the top peripheral T cell clonotypes found by TCRB sequencing. Availability determined which PBMC samples were chosen for TCRB deep sequencing. The authors stated that sample limitations prevented analyses of patient blood samples from being reproduced.

The receptor library was made with the immunoSEQ multiplex PCR assay. Rearranged TCR beta chain sequences were amplified with the hsTCRB Kit following the manufacturer's protocol. Sequencing of TCRB libraries was carried out on an Illumina MiSeq. The paper's processing steps were these. The kit vendor's proprietary platform handled demultiplexing, trimming and gene mapping. This is the immuneACCESS table as TCRdb keeps it, with only in-frame sequences that have V and J called. A part of the clones is gone; compared with another copy, unresolved V genes explain less than half, and the rest is unexplained. The V and J calls and clone size come from that table; D and trimming were worked out from the DNA. The sample table holds approximately 47,000 clones, of which 88% were seen once. The ten largest clones represent around 5.7% of the sample.

The specimen was PBMCs, collected from a glioma patient whose treatment included an IDH1 peptide vaccine. The chain is assembled from TRBV15 and TRBJ1-6, with the identity of the D gene unclear. The clonotype originates from a woman in her forties with glioma. The CDR3 region reads CATSREGFENSPLHF. In nucleotide form, the sequence is TGTGCCACCAGCAGAGAGGGGTTTGAGAATTCACCCCTCCACTTT.